This TCR beta chain was sequenced for a study of T cells after yellow fever vaccination (dated by TCRdb to 2018 to 2020). With regard to the full study: The SMART-Seq v4 Ultra Low Input RNA kit was used to prepare libraries from fractions with low cell numbers. To follow T-cell clones before and after both primary and booster YFV17D yellow fever vaccination, bulk TCR alpha and beta repertoires underwent longitudinal sequencing. Two healthy male donors, one aged 18 to 30 and one aged 30 to 40 years, were included in the cohort. Bulk PBMC replicates and cell subsets were isolated from blood drawn at multiple timepoints before and after both primary and secondary immunization. General conclusions and limits of the study: A small share of clonotypes was detected in both CD4 and CD8 compartments, with the overlap likely arising from convergent recombination. Because abundant contaminating clonotypes from the bulk population could be contained in FACS-sorted repertoires, computational filtering was required. The secondary T-cell response was weaker than the primary response but faster, peaking on day 5 instead of day 15. The study included only two donors, which limits how far the findings can be generalized. After the booster, most clones that had expanded after primary vaccination were detected again (approximately 97% of CD4 and 88% of CD8), suggesting broad maintenance of memory.

From a lookup of the germline V gene (reference sequence), CDR1 and CDR2 are LNHDA and SQIVND. From cysteine to phenylalanine, the CDR3 is 14 amino acids long. The sequence is cut down to CDR3 DNA, 42 bases in frame from base 1. V was cut back by 5 bases and J by 0 bases, leaving a gap of 11 bases between them. This clonotype was observed a few times. Its antigen remains undetermined. Base-call qualities are not available, and no considerably larger clone is one nucleotide away. The data were produced on an Illumina NovaSeq 6000. TCR cDNA was synthesized by 5'RACE template switching, through which a universal primer site and unique molecular identifiers were introduced. Priming of cDNA synthesis was performed from both the TCR alpha and TCR beta constant segments. Libraries were amplified in two PCR steps, with sample barcodes and sequencing adapters added in the second step. Sequencing of the libraries was done on either Illumina HiSeq 2500 (2x100 bp) or NovaSeq (2x150 bp). Concerning the study's data processing: Reads were demultiplexed and collapsed into UMI consensus sequences with MIGEC, and V(D)J alignment was performed with MiXCR. Vaccine-responding clonotypes were defined with edgeR using replicate PBMC samples, requiring FDR below 0.01 and a log2 fold change above 5 up to day 15. CD4 or CD8 identity was assigned to each bulk clonotype according to whether the clonotype was present at higher abundance in the sequenced CD4 repertoire or the sequenced CD8 repertoire. The raw public reads went through TCRdb reprocessing: fastp at Q25, MiXCR clone calling, in-frame beta chains kept. Each CDR3 protein gets just one entry, which takes the most common genes and DNA from the rows behind it. None of the V and J calls come from the authors' own analysis; TCRdb made them. In all, the sample holds more than 300,000 distinct CDR3 sequences, and about 10% of those were seen once. The top ten constitute roughly 3% of the sample.

The treatment or condition label on this specimen signifies: live attenuated yellow fever vaccine strain. A standard Ficoll-Paque protocol was used to isolate PBMCs from peripheral blood. Dynabeads CD4 and CD8 positive selection kits were used to isolate the CD4 and CD8 T-cell fractions. TriZol was used to extract RNA from bulk PBMCs, CD4 and CD8 fractions, and dextramer-positive and dextramer-negative fractions. The TCR was taken from a man aged 18-30 years who received the YFV17D yellow fever vaccine. This chain joins TRBV19 to TRBJ2-7; the D gene is not confidently resolved. The sample in question was CD4+ T cells sorted from PBMCs, obtained 45 days after the yellow fever booster vaccination. The nucleotide sequence reads TGTGCCAGTAGTTATAGACTGGGCTCCTACGAGCAGTACTTC. Translated, it reads CASSYRLGSYEQYF.